This T cell receptor (beta chain) is drawn from a study of Graves' ophthalmopathy and Graves' hyperthyroidism. No donor had other autoimmune disease, uncontrolled infection, pregnancy or lactation. Clinicians diagnosed using symptoms, serum thyroxine, TRAb, thyroid ultrasound and orbital computed tomography. This clonotype showed up many times. Its antigen is still unknown. RNA transcripts were the source from which TCR beta CDR3 regions were amplified. HTBI-primed RT-PCR formed the first round, and a multiplex PCR formed the second. TCRdb redid the calling of the multiplex PCR reads with MiXCR, one entry per CDR3 protein. This sample has hundreds of thousands of distinct CDR3 sequences, with more than 40% found just once. Broader study findings: Sensitivity reached 87.88% and specificity roughly 82% for a 13-signature model separating ophthalmopathy from stable hyperthyroidism.

The source material was peripheral blood. The receptor's source is an adult man with Graves' ophthalmopathy.

CDR3 loop: CASSRVLNYGYTF. The CDR3, as DNA: TGTGCCAGCAGCAGGGTATTAAACTATGGCTACACCTTC. This sequence joins TRBV5-8 and TRBJ1-2; D is unclear. The germline V and J ends were trimmed by 4 bases and 2 bases, with 9 bases remaining between them. The CDR3 loop spans 13 amino acids. The V gene's germline CDR1 is SGHTS and CDR2 YDEGEE.